These 17 T cell receptor beta chains were sequenced from one sample in a study of OX40 agonist ivuxolimab in advanced cancers. Clones were read by immunoSEQ multiplex PCR, and TCRdb kept only the in-frame ones, dropping some. Of 92,000 or so clones listed, about four fifths were seen once; the top ten hold around 5.5%. This specimen consisted of CD4+ or CD8+ T cells sorted from blood, obtained in a trial of the OX40 agonist ivuxolimab. Every receptor here comes from an adult with an advanced solid tumor such as melanoma, head and neck, liver or kidney cancer.

The rearrangement links TRBV9 to TRBJ1-2, with no clear D. V was trimmed by 3 bases and J by 8 bases, leaving 8 bases between them. This CDR3 has 11 residues. In germline, CDR1 is SGDLS, CDR2 YYNGEE. CDR3 sequence reads: CASSGWEGYTF. CDR3 DNA sequence: TGTGCCAGCAGCGGTTGGGAGGGCTACACCTTC.

The rearrangement links TRBV6-6 to TRBJ2-2, with 10 bases aligning to TRBD1. Per germline, CDR1 MNHNY and CDR2 SVGAGI (reference sequence). There are 15 residues in the CDR3. The V and J ends lost 0 bases and 7 bases, in that order; junction bases with no gene match: 2. The CDR3 sequence is CASSYSGTGDGELFF. CDR3 nucleotide sequence: TGTGCCAGCAGTTACTCCGGGACAGGGGACGGGGAGCTGTTTTTT.

This chain's CDR3 is CASSIDLGTASYEQYF. As DNA, the CDR3 is TGTGCCAGTAGTATAGATCTAGGGACAGCCTCCTACGAGCAGTACTTC. The genes are TRBV19 and TRBJ2-7; 7 nucleotides align to TRBD1. With V trimmed by 0 bases and J by 0 bases, 5 bases remained unmatched. The germline gives CDR1 LNHDA, CDR2 SQIVND (reference sequence). The CDR3 consists of 16 residues.

The chain carries TRBV25-1 and TRBJ2-3; 8 positions match TRBD2. This CDR3 has 16 residues. CDR1 and CDR2 from the germline V gene are MGHDK and SYGVNS. Losses at the gene ends were 1 base for V and 6 bases for J; bases not matched to a gene: 9. CDR3 amino acids: CASSELSGGRVDTQYF. The CDR3 DNA reads TGTGCCAGCAGTGAATTAAGCGGGGGCCGGGTTGATACGCAGTATTTT.

This rearrangement joins TRBV4-3 to TRBJ1-1, with D possibly matching TRBD1 (5 bases). Trimming took 1 base from V and 4 from J, leaving 7 bases between them. The CDR3 runs to 13 residues. Germline values: CDR1 LGHNA, CDR2 YSLEER. The CDR3 is CASSQGTSTEAFF. CDR3 bases: TGCGCCAGCAGCCAAGGGACAAGCACTGAAGCTTTCTTT.

V and J are TRBV10-1 and TRBJ2-5; 10 bases match TRBD2. Germline V gene data show CDR1 as WNHNN and CDR2 as SYGVQD (reference sequence). CDR3 length equals 15 residues. V shed 1 base and J 1 base; nucleotides not matched to a gene: 0. The CDR3 coding sequence is TGCGCCAGCAGTGAGTTAGCGGGAGGCCAAGAGACCCAGTACTTC. This translates into CASSELAGGQETQYF.

J is TRBJ2-7 and V is TRBV9; D possibly corresponds to TRBD1 (6 bases). Germline V gene sequence: CDR1 SGDLS, CDR2 YYNGEE. The V end was cut by 2 bases, the J end by 0 bases, with 12 bases between. The CDR3 is made up of 15 amino acids. In DNA form, the CDR3 reads TGTGCCAGCAGCGTGGGGGCCCTGAGCTCCTACGAGCAGTACTTC. Translation: CASSVGALSSYEQYF.

This chain links TRBV6-4 with TRBJ2-1; D call uncertain. This CDR3 has 15 residues. Germline CDR1 and CDR2: MRHNA and SNTAGT. V lost 4 bases, J lost 2 bases, and 12 bases lay in between. The CDR3 region is CASSALPGPYNEQFF. CDR3 nucleotide sequence: TGTGCCAGCAGTGCCCTCCCCGGACCCTACAATGAGCAGTTCTTC.

V and J are TRBV27 and TRBJ2-2, with 7 nucleotides matching TRBD1. The length of the CDR3 is 14 residues. The V and J ends lost 2 bases and 5 bases, in that order; junction bases with no gene match: 2. Per germline, CDR1 MNHEY and CDR2 SMNVEV (reference sequence). CDR3 DNA: TGTGCCAGCAGTTTAAACAGGGGTACCGGGGAGCTGTTTTTT. This encodes CASSLNRGTGELFF.

The chain joins TRBV5-8 to TRBJ2-7; D gene ambiguous. The CDR3 runs 15 residues. Per germline, CDR1 SGHTS and CDR2 YDEGEE. The V and J ends lost 4 bases and 3 bases respectively, with 17 bases between them. The CDR3 reads CASSRIGKGVYEQYF. Here the CDR3 DNA reads TGTGCCAGCAGCCGGATCGGCAAAGGAGTCTACGAGCAGTACTTC.

The gene calls are TRBV7-2 and TRBJ1-1, with 7 bases that match TRBD1. The V gene's germline CDR1 is SGHTA and CDR2 FQGNSA. J gave up 5 bases and V 5 bases, and 8 bases lay outside the gene matches. The CDR3 has 14 amino acids. In DNA, the CDR3 is TGTGCCAGCAGCCCTATCCCGGGACAGACTGAAGCTTTCTTT. It yields the protein CASSPIPGQTEAFF.

The rearrangement uses TRBV18 and TRBJ1-5; TRBD1 is a possible D gene (5 bases). The CDR3 contains 16 residues. V was clipped by 6 bases and J by 9 bases, with 24 bases between them. CDR1 is KGHSH, CDR2 LQKENI, per germline. The chain's CDR3 is CASSPLGQGASMPQHF. The CDR3 nucleotides read TGTGCCAGCTCCCCTTTAGGACAAGGGGCTTCTATGCCCCAGCATTTT.

J is TRBJ1-1 and V is TRBV5-1, with 7 bases aligning to TRBD1. CDR3 size: 14 residues. Trimming took 4 bases from V and 9 from J; bases not matched to a gene: 12. In germline, CDR1 is SGHRS, CDR2 YFSETQ. DNA of the CDR3: TGCGCCAGCAGCCCAGGGACAGCACAGGACCAAGCTTTCTTT. Its protein is CASSPGTAQDQAFF. Drawing the rest from reference TRBV5-1 and TRBJ1-1, the complete variable domain is KAGVTQTPRYLIKTRGQQVTLSCSPISGHRSVSWYQQTPGQGLQFLFEYFSETQRNKGNFPGRFSGRQFSNSRSEMNVSTLELGDSALYLCASSPGTAQDQAFFGQGTRLTVV.

The chain has TRBV19 and TRBJ2-5; 7 bases align to TRBD1. Matching the DNA end better, TRBJ2-7 makes the J call doubtful. There are 15 residues in the CDR3. Germline CDR1 is LNHDA and CDR2 is SQIVND (reference sequence). CDR3 DNA sequence: TGTGCCAGTAGTATAGCCGAGACAGGGATCAACGAGCAGTACTTC. This sequence encodes CASSIAETGINEQYF.

This chain joins TRBV7-9 and TRBJ2-1, with D uncertain. The CDR3 extends over 13 amino acids. Looked up from germline, CDR1 is SEHNR and CDR2 is FQNEAQ (reference sequence). Trimming shortened V by 0 bases and J by 8 bases, and 8 bases separated the two germline ends. CDR3 residues: CASSLARLDEQFF. CDR3 nucleotides: TGTGCCAGCAGCTTAGCGCGTCTAGATGAGCAGTTCTTC.

This clone was picked up a small number of times. J is TRBJ2-1 and V is TRBV5-4; D uncertain. With 0 bases removed from V and 5 bases from J, the gap between germline ends came to 6 bases. From germline, CDR1 is SGHNT and CDR2 YYREEE (reference sequence). CDR3 length equals 13 residues. The chain's CDR3 is CASSLAADNEQFF. CDR3 in DNA: TGTGCCAGCAGCTTGGCCGCGGACAATGAGCAGTTCTTC.

The genes are TRBV27 and TRBJ1-2, with D perhaps matching TRBD1 (5 bases). The CDR3 is made up of 15 amino acids. The germline gives CDR1 MNHEY, CDR2 SMNVEV (reference sequence). Trimming left V 1 base short and J 4 bases short, with 13 bases between. Here the CDR3 reads CASSLWGGGGYGYTF. DNA for the CDR3: TGTGCCAGCAGTTTATGGGGGGGTGGGGGCTATGGCTACACCTTC.